This T cell receptor (beta chain) was captured in a study of blood T cell repertoires in COVID-19. Across the whole study: T cells, B-cell-depleted T cells, or PBMCs provided the cDNA or gDNA that served as material.

Per the authors' pipeline: Reference gene primers were amplified, and this amplification served to estimate nucleated cell counts. TCRdb keeps only in-frame clones here, not all; method: immunoSEQ multiplex PCR. The V and J calls and clone size were taken over from that table, and D and trimming were inferred from the DNA. The sample consists of 55,000 to 75,000 clones, over 65% of them appearing once. V lost 4 bases, J lost 5 bases, and 6 bases stayed unmatched. Germline V CDR1 and CDR2: SGHNT, YYREEE (reference sequence). The CDR3 spans 16 residues. What was sequenced was peripheral blood. The receptor comes from a human donor in a cohort sampled during active COVID-19. The rearrangement uses TRBV5-4 and TRBJ2-1; 13 bases map to TRBD2. The CDR3 sequence: CASSKLAGGTNNEQFF. The CDR3 DNA reads TGTGCCAGCAGCAAACTAGCGGGAGGGACAAACAATGAGCAGTTCTTC.